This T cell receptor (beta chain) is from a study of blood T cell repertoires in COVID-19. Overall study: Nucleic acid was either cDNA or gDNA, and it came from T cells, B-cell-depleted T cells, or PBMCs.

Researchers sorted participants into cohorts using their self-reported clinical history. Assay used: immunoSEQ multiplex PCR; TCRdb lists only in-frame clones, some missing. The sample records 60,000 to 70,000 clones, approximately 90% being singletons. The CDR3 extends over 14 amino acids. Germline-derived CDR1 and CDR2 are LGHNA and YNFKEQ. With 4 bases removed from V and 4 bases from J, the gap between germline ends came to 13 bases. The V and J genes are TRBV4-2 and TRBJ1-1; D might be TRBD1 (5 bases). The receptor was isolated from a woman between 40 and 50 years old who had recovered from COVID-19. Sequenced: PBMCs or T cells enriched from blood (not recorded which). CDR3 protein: CASSLTLGGTEAFF. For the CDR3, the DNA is TGTGCCAGCAGCCTCACCCTCGGGGGCACTGAAGCTTTCTTT.